These 30 T cell receptor beta chains came from one sample sequenced in a study of T cell changes during pregnancy in multiple sclerosis. Libraries were prepared by immunoSEQ multiplex PCR; TCRdb keeps only in-frame clonotypes and omits some of them. This sample has about 45,000 clones, with less than 95% found just once. Specimen: CD8+ T cells from peripheral blood mononuclear cells, collected in the second trimester of pregnancy. These receptors were collected from a female donor with multiple sclerosis, enrolled in a pregnancy study.

The CDR3 spells CASSVGTEPTDTQYF. CDR3 bases: TGTGCCAGCAGCGTAGGGACAGAACCCACAGATACGCAGTATTTT. V is TRBV9 and J is TRBJ2-3, with D possibly matching TRBD1 (6 bases). Deletions cut 0 bases from V and 2 bases from J, with 10 bases between. From germline, CDR1 is SGDLS and CDR2 YYNGEE. The CDR3 runs to 15 residues.

The chain links TRBV27 to TRBJ1-2; possible D gene TRBD1, 5 bases. The V gene's germline CDR1 is MNHEY and CDR2 SMNVEV (reference sequence). V was shortened by 0 bases and J by 1 base, with 12 bases between the two germline ends. This CDR3 is 16 amino acids long. Here the CDR3 DNA reads TGTGCCAGCAGTTTATCGGGAACAGGTTTTAACTATGGCTACACCTTC. It is translated as CASSLSGTGFNYGYTF.

The chain's CDR3 is CASSEAAGGSTDTQYF. The CDR3 DNA is TGTGCCAGCAGTGAAGCGGCGGGGGGAAGCACAGATACGCAGTATTTT. V gene TRBV6-1 combines with J gene TRBJ2-3, with TRBD2 matching over 8 bases. Germline V gene sequence: CDR1 MNHNS, CDR2 SASEGT. V was clipped by 0 bases and J by 0 bases; unmatched bases: 2. The CDR3 consists of 16 residues.

The gene calls are TRBV27 and TRBJ2-7; D not certain. Trimming cost V 8 bases and J 4 bases, with 12 bases left between them. Germline lookup yields CDR1 MNHEY and CDR2 SMNVEV (reference sequence). The CDR3 spans 12 residues. DNA of the CDR3: TGTGCCAGCCGAGGCAGCCCGTACGAGCAGTACTTC. It specifies CASRGSPYEQYF.

J is TRBJ1-4 and V is TRBV30, with 7 bases that match TRBD1. Germline V lookup: CDR1 GTSNPN, CDR2 SVGIG (reference sequence). V shed 4 bases and J 10 bases; nucleotides not matched to a gene: 18. This CDR3 has 16 amino acids. The CDR3 loop reads CAWISSRTDRVGKLFF. CDR3 nucleotides: TGTGCCTGGATCTCATCCCGGACAGACAGGGTGGGAAAACTGTTTTTT. Based on the CDR3 plus reference TRBV30 and TRBJ1-4, the full variable domain is SQTIHQWPATLVQPVGSPLSLECTVEGTSNPNLYWYRQAAGRGLQLLFYSVGIGQISSEVPQNLSASRPQDRQFILSSKKLLLSDSGFYLCAWISSRTDRVGKLFFGSGTQLSVL.

The chain joins TRBV15 to TRBJ2-2, with 9 nucleotides matching TRBD1. CDR1 and CDR2 from the germline V gene are LNHNV and YYDKDF (reference sequence). V shed 3 bases, J shed 5 bases, and the junction held 7 bases outside the gene matches. The CDR3 is 16 amino acids. The chain's CDR3 is CATSSSQGAPTGELFF. CDR3 coding DNA: TGTGCCACCAGCAGCTCACAGGGGGCTCCTACCGGGGAGCTGTTTTTT.

This rearrangement joins TRBV27 to TRBJ1-5; 8 bases fit TRBD1. The germline V gene has CDR1 MNHEY and CDR2 SMNVEV (reference sequence). J was trimmed by 8 bases and V by 8 bases; bases with no gene match: 8. The CDR3 loop spans 13 amino acids. In DNA form, the CDR3 reads TGTGCCAGCGCTTGGTACAGGGGGGAGCCCCAGCATTTT. The encoded protein is CASAWYRGEPQHF.

The V call is TRBV9, the J call TRBJ2-5, with TRBD1 matching 9 bases. Germline loops: CDR1 SGDLS, CDR2 YYNGEE. With 2 bases clipped from V and 5 bases from J, the junction kept 1 base outside the gene matches. The CDR3 contains 13 residues. The CDR3 sequence is CASSVDRGETQYF. The CDR3 DNA reads as TGTGCCAGCAGCGTCGACAGGGGGGAGACCCAGTACTTC.

V usage is TRBV19 and J usage is TRBJ1-1; TRBD1 matches at 10 bases. CDR3 length: 13 residues. The germline CDR1 and CDR2 sequences are LNHDA and SQIVND (reference sequence). The junction had 0 bases not matched to a gene; V was cut back by 6 bases and J by 2 bases. CDR3 sequence reads: CASRTGGNTEAFF. The CDR3 DNA reads TGTGCCAGTAGGACAGGGGGCAACACTGAAGCTTTCTTT.

V is TRBV4-3 and J is TRBJ2-1; 10 nucleotides agree with TRBD2. The CDR3 sequence is 16 residues long. The germline gives CDR1 LGHNA, CDR2 YSLEER. The V and J ends lost 0 bases and 7 bases, in that order; junction bases with no gene match: 6. Here the CDR3 reads CASSQERAGGQNEQFF. CDR3 DNA: TGCGCCAGCAGCCAAGAACGAGCGGGGGGGCAGAATGAGCAGTTCTTC.

This sequence joins TRBV6-6 and TRBJ2-5, with D unresolved. Germline CDR1 is MNHNY and CDR2 is SVGAGI (reference sequence). The CDR3 spans 14 residues. Trimming left V 0 bases short and J 5 bases short, with 10 bases between. CDR3 region: CASSYSPGRETQYF. For the CDR3, the DNA is TGTGCCAGCAGTTACTCGCCGGGTAGGGAGACCCAGTACTTC.

V gene TRBV7-9 combines with J gene TRBJ2-7, with D maybe TRBD1 (5 bases). The CDR3 sequence is 14 residues long. Germline CDR1 and CDR2: SEHNR and FQNEAQ (reference sequence). Trimming pared 4 bases from V and 1 base from J, leaving 11 bases between. CDR3 nucleotide sequence: TGTGCCAGCAGCTCGCCTAGGGGATCCTACGAGCAGTACTTC. This sequence encodes CASSSPRGSYEQYF.

This chain connects TRBV6-5 to TRBJ1-1; D is unresolved. The V gene lost 2 bases and the J gene lost 5 bases, with 15 bases spanning the gap. The CDR3 is 15 residues long. The germline CDR1 and CDR2 sequences are MNHEY and SVGAGI. As DNA, the CDR3 is TGTGCCAGCAGTTACCTCACGGGAAGGGTGACTGAAGCTTTCTTT. As protein: CASSYLTGRVTEAFF.

The rearrangement links TRBV11-2 to TRBJ2-7; 13 bases are shared with TRBD2. In germline, CDR1 is SGHAT, CDR2 FQNNGV. V was clipped by 2 bases and J by 4 bases; unmatched bases: 14. The CDR3 sequence is 19 residues long. This chain's CDR3 is CASSLLTSGGPGGGYEQYF. DNA of the CDR3: TGTGCCAGCAGCTTACTGACTAGCGGGGGGCCTGGAGGCGGTTACGAGCAGTACTTC.

The chain has TRBV19 and TRBJ1-3; D ambiguous. Trimming cost V 6 bases and J 0 bases, with 12 bases left between them. From germline, CDR1 is LNHDA and CDR2 SQIVND (reference sequence). CDR3 length: 15 residues. CDR3 in DNA: TGTGCCAGTAGCCCCCAACACACCTCTGGAAACACCATATATTTT. Amino acids: CASSPQHTSGNTIYF. Full variable domain (missing parts from reference TRBV19 and TRBJ1-3): DGGITQSPKYLFRKEGQNVTLSCEQNLNHDAMYWYRQDPGQGLRLIYYSQIVNDFQKGDIAEGYSVSREKKESFPLTVTSAQKNPTAFYLCASSPQHTSGNTIYFGEGSWLTVV.

The rearrangement uses TRBV6-4 and TRBJ1-1; D is possibly TRBD1 (6 bases). Per the germline V gene, CDR1 is MRHNA and CDR2 is SNTAGT. This CDR3 contains 14 residues. The V and J ends lost 2 bases and 10 bases respectively, with 17 bases between them. The CDR3 region is CASSDGIGQGTAFF. The CDR3 DNA follows: TGTGCCAGCAGTGACGGTATCGGTCAGGGGACAGCTTTCTTT.

The chain carries TRBV14 and TRBJ2-7, with TRBD2 as a possible D gene (5 bases). From germline, CDR1 is SGHDN and CDR2 FVKESK. CDR3 length: 12 amino acids. Deletions cut 0 bases from V and 6 bases from J, with 6 bases between. DNA for the CDR3: TGTGCCAGCAGCCAAGAACTAGGCGAGCAGTACTTC. Protein product: CASSQELGEQYF.

The chain combines TRBV5-4 with TRBJ1-5; D not certain. Trimming cost V 0 bases and J 4 bases, with 5 bases left between them. Germline CDR1 SGHNT, CDR2 YYREEE (reference sequence). The CDR3 length is 13 residues. Here the CDR3 DNA reads TGTGCCAGCAGCTTGGGGCGGAATCAGCCCCAGCATTTT. The encoded protein is CASSLGRNQPQHF.

CDR3 in DNA: TGTGCCAGCAGCTTAACAGGGGCGGACACCGGGGAGCTGTTTTTT. It encodes CASSLTGADTGELFF. The rearrangement links TRBV7-3 to TRBJ2-2; TRBD1 might be the D (5 bases). V lost 0 bases and J lost 3, with 8 bases in between. Germline V lookup: CDR1 SGHTA, CDR2 FQGTGA. This CDR3 spans 15 amino acids.

V and J are TRBV4-1 and TRBJ1-2, with D perhaps TRBD1 (6 bases). The germline gives CDR1 MGHRA, CDR2 YSYEKL. V lost 0 bases to trimming and J lost 0 bases, with 17 bases between them. The CDR3 has 18 amino acids. In DNA, the CDR3 is TGCGCCAGCAGCCAAGATCCGATAGGGGGACTAGCTAACTATGGCTACACCTTC. It is translated as CASSQDPIGGLANYGYTF.

CDR3 residues: CASSATGVFETQYF. In DNA form, the CDR3 reads TGTGCCAGCAGCGCGACAGGGGTTTTCGAGACCCAGTACTTC. The rearrangement uses TRBV9 and TRBJ2-5; 8 bases are shared with TRBD1. V shed 3 bases, J shed 5 bases, and the junction held 6 bases outside the gene matches. This CDR3 is built from 14 residues. CDR1 and CDR2 (germline): SGDLS, YYNGEE.

This clone has just one count. For the CDR3, the DNA is TGTGCCAGCAGCTTTCTAAGCACAGATACGCAGTATTTT. Protein sequence: CASSFLSTDTQYF. V gene TRBV5-4 combines with J gene TRBJ2-3, with D uncertain. Between the trimmed V and J ends, which lost 2 bases and 0 bases, there was a span of 4 bases. Per the germline V gene, CDR1 is SGHNT and CDR2 is YYREEE (reference sequence). The CDR3 loop spans 13 amino acids.

This chain links TRBV7-2 with TRBJ2-1; 10 bases line up with TRBD2. Germline V gene sequence: CDR1 SGHTA, CDR2 FQGNSA. With 5 bases clipped from V and 4 bases from J, the junction kept 8 bases outside the gene matches. This CDR3 region has 16 residues. CDR3 loop: CASSQSGGAGYNEQFF. The CDR3 DNA reads TGTGCCAGCAGCCAAAGCGGGGGGGCGGGGTACAATGAGCAGTTCTTC.

V usage is TRBV9 and J usage is TRBJ2-7; D gene ambiguous. The CDR3 is 13 residues long. The germline CDR1 and CDR2 sequences are SGDLS and YYNGEE. V was shortened by 0 bases and J by 0 bases, with 4 bases between the two germline ends. The CDR3 DNA is TGTGCCAGCAGCGTAGCTGTCTCCTACGAGCAGTACTTC. Amino acids: CASSVAVSYEQYF.

CDR3 sequence (DNA): TGTGCCAGCAGCTTGGAAGTAGACACCGGGGAGCTGTTTTTT. Its translation is CASSLEVDTGELFF. The chain combines TRBV5-6 with TRBJ2-2; D is undetermined. There are 14 residues in the CDR3. CDR1 and CDR2 (germline): SGHDT, YYEEEE. V was cut by 0 bases and J by 3 bases, with 6 bases left in between.

V usage is TRBV4-3 and J usage is TRBJ1-3, with D uncertain. Trimming removed 1 base from V and 4 bases from J, with 11 bases in between. This CDR3 contains 15 residues. Germline V gene sequence: CDR1 LGHNA, CDR2 YSLEER. The CDR3 loop is CASSQGSGGGNTIYF. The CDR3 bases are TGCGCCAGCAGCCAAGGGTCAGGAGGAGGAAACACCATATATTTT.

This chain joins TRBV7-2 and TRBJ1-1; D gene ambiguous. V was pared by 5 bases and J by 4 bases, with 11 bases between. The V gene's germline CDR1 is SGHTA and CDR2 FQGNSA. The CDR3 has 13 residues. CDR3 region: CASSPSRTTEAFF. The CDR3 coding sequence is TGTGCCAGCAGCCCTAGTCGTACCACTGAAGCTTTCTTT.

The rearrangement joins TRBV11-2 to TRBJ2-3; possibly TRBD2 for D (5 bases). Trimming took off 3 bases at V and 2 bases at J, with 15 bases between the two ends. This CDR3 contains 16 residues. Germline loops: CDR1 SGHAT, CDR2 FQNNGV. The DNA for the CDR3 is TGTGCCAGCAGCTTTTGGACTTCTACCAACACAGATACGCAGTATTTT. Encoded protein: CASSFWTSTNTDTQYF.

This clone was counted only a few times. The chain recombines TRBV5-5 with TRBJ2-7, with 7 bases aligning to TRBD2. The CDR3 length is 15 residues. Germline loops: CDR1 SGHKS, CDR2 YYEKEE (reference sequence). V trimming: 4 bases; J trimming: 1 base; junction bases outside the gene matches: 8. The CDR3 DNA is TGTGCCAGCAGCGCCAGACGGGGGGATTCCTACGAGCAGTACTTC. As protein: CASSARRGDSYEQYF. The full variable domain, rest sourced from reference TRBV5-5 and TRBJ2-7, is DAGVTQSPTHLIKTRGQQVTLRCSPISGHKSVSWYQQVLGQGPQFIFQYYEKEERGRGNFPDRFSARQFPNYSSELNVNALLLGDSALYLCASSARRGDSYEQYFGPGTRLTVT.

The V call is TRBV9, the J call TRBJ2-3, with D perhaps TRBD2 (6 bases). This CDR3 region has 15 residues. Trimming shortened V by 1 base and J by 2 bases, and 11 bases separated the two germline ends. In germline, CDR1 is SGDLS, CDR2 YYNGEE. The CDR3 region has the DNA TGTGCCAGCAGCGTATCGGGGGTTTTCACAGATACGCAGTATTTT. Protein product: CASSVSGVFTDTQYF.